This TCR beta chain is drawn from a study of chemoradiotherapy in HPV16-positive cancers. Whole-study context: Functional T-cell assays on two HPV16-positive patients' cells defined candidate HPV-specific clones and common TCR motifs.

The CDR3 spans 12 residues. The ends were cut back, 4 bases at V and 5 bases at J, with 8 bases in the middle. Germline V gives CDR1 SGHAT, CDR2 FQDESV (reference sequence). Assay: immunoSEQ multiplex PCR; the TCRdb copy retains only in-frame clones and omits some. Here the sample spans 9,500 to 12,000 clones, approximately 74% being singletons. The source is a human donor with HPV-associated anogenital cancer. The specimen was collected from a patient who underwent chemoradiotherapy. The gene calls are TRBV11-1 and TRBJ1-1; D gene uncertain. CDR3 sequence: CASSSLGTEAFF. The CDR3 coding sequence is TGTGCCAGCAGCTCCCTGGGGACTGAAGCTTTCTTT.